This T cell receptor (beta chain) was recorded in a study of control samples from healthy donors and cancer patients. The table came from immunoSEQ multiplex PCR; TCRdb's copy has only in-frame clones and leaves some out. The sample lists roughly 130,000 clones; approximately 91% were seen once. Germline CDR1 and CDR2: LGHDT and YNNKEL (reference sequence). V gave up 5 bases and J gave up 4 bases; unmatched junction bases: 8. The CDR3 length is 14 residues. Input material: blood. The TCR sequence derives from a young woman in good health. This chain connects TRBV3-1 (or the pseudogene TRBV3-2) to TRBJ2-7; TRBD2 matches at 7 bases. The CDR3 spells CASSYSGTEYEQYF. CDR3 DNA sequence: TGTGCCAGCAGCTACAGCGGGACGGAATACGAGCAGTACTTC.